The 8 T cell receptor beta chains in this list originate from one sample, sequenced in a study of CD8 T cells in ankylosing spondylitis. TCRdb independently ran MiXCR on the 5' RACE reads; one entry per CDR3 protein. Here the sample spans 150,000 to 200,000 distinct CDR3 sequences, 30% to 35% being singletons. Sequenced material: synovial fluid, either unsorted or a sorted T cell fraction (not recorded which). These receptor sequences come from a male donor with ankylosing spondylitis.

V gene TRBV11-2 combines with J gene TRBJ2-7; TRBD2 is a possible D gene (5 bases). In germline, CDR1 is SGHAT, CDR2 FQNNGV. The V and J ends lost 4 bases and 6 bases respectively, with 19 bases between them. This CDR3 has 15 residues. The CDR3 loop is CASSSEPGVIREQYF. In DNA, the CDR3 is TGTGCCAGCAGCTCCGAGCCCGGGGTTATACGCGAGCAGTACTTC.

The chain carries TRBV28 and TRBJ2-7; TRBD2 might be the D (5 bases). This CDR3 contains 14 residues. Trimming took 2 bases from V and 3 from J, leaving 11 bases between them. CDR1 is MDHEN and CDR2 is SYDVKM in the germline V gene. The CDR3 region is CASSLGLGDYEQYF. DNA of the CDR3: TGTGCCAGCAGTTTAGGGCTGGGAGACTACGAGCAGTACTTC. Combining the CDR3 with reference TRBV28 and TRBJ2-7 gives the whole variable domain DVKVTQSSRYLVKRTGEKVFLECVQDMDHENMFWYRQDPGLGLRLIYFSYDVKMKEKGDIPEGYSVSREKKERFSLILESASTNQTSMYLCASSLGLGDYEQYFGPGTRLTVT.

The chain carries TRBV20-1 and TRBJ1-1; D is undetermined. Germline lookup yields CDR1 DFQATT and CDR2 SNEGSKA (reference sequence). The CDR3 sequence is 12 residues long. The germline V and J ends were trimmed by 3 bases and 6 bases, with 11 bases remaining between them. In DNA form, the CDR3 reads TGCAGTGCTAGTCCCGGGGTCGCTGAAGCTTTCTTT. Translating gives CSASPGVAEAFF.

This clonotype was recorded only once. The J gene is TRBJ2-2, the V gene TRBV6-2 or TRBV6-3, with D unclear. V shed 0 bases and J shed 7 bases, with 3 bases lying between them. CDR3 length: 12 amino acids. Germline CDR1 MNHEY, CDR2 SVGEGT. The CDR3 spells CASSYSVGELFF. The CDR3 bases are TGTGCCAGCAGTTACTCAGTCGGGGAGCTGTTTTTT.

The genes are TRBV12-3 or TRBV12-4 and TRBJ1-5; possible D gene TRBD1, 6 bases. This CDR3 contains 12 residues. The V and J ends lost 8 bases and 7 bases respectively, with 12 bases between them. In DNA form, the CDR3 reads TGTGCCAGCGGTCGGGGGCAACAGCCCCAGCATTTT. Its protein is CASGRGQQPQHF.

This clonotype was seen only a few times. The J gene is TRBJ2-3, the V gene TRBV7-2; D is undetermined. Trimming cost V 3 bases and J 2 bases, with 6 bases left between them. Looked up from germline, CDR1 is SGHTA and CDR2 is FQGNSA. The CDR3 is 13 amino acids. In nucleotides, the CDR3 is TGTGCCAGCAGCTTTTACTACACAGATACGCAGTATTTT. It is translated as CASSFYYTDTQYF.

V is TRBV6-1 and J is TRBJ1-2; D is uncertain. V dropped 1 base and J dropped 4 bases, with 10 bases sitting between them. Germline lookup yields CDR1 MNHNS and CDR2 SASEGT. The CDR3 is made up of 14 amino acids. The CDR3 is CASSEEDWTYGYTF. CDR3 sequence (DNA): TGTGCCAGCAGTGAAGAAGACTGGACCTATGGCTACACCTTC.

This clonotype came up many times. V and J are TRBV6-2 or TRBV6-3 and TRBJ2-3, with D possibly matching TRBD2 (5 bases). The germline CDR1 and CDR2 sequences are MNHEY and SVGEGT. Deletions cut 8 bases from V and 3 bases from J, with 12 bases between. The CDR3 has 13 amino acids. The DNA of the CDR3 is TGTGCCAGCGAGGGCCGGAGGACAGATACGCAGTATTTT. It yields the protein CASEGRRTDTQYF.